What follows describes a single TCR beta chain. Its antigen is currently unknown. Authors' analysis steps: ImmunoSEQ gave junction-only sequences without quality scores, so filtering differed. Measured with immunoSEQ multiplex PCR; TCRdb has only the in-frame clones, and not every one. V and J calls and clone size are given by that table; D and trimming were obtained from the DNA. The data contain 2 million to 3 million clones, 93% of them singletons. The source of the sample is a study of shared clonotypes between healthy human individuals. At the level of the study: A donor's plate count was three for CD4 naive and three for CD4 memory; CD8 naive had two and CD8 memory one. Findings of the study overall: Sharing of clonotypes among donors was expected to vary with sequencing depth. Naive subsets, compared against memory subsets, generally had larger estimated richness values.

Sequencing was performed on naive CD4+ T cells from PBMCs. The sample's subset: CD45RA+ positively selected. This sequence originates from a man younger than 35 in good health. Some clones in this sample may be carry-over from other donors' samples.

For the CDR3, the DNA is TGTGCCAGCAGTGAAGGGACCCCCTACGAGCAGTACTTC. It specifies CASSEGTPYEQYF. This rearrangement joins TRBV2 to TRBJ2-7; D call uncertain. This CDR3 has 13 residues. Germline V gives CDR1 SNHLY, CDR2 FYNNEI. V dropped 1 base and J dropped 2 bases, with 6 bases sitting between them.